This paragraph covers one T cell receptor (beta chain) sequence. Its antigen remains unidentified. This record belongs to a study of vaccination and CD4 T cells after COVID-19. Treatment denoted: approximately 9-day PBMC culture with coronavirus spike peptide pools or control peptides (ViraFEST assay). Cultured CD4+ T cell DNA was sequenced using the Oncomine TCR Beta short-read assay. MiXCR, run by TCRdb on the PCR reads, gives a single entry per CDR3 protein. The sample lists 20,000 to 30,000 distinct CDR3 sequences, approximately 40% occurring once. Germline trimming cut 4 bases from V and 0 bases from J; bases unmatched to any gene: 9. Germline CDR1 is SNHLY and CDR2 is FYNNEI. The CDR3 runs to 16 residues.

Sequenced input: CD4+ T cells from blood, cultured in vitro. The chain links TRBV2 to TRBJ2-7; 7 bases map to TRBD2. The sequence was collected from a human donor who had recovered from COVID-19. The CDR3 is CASSAHLAESSYEQYF. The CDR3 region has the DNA TGTGCCAGCAGTGCCCACCTAGCGGAAAGCTCCTACGAGCAGTACTTC.